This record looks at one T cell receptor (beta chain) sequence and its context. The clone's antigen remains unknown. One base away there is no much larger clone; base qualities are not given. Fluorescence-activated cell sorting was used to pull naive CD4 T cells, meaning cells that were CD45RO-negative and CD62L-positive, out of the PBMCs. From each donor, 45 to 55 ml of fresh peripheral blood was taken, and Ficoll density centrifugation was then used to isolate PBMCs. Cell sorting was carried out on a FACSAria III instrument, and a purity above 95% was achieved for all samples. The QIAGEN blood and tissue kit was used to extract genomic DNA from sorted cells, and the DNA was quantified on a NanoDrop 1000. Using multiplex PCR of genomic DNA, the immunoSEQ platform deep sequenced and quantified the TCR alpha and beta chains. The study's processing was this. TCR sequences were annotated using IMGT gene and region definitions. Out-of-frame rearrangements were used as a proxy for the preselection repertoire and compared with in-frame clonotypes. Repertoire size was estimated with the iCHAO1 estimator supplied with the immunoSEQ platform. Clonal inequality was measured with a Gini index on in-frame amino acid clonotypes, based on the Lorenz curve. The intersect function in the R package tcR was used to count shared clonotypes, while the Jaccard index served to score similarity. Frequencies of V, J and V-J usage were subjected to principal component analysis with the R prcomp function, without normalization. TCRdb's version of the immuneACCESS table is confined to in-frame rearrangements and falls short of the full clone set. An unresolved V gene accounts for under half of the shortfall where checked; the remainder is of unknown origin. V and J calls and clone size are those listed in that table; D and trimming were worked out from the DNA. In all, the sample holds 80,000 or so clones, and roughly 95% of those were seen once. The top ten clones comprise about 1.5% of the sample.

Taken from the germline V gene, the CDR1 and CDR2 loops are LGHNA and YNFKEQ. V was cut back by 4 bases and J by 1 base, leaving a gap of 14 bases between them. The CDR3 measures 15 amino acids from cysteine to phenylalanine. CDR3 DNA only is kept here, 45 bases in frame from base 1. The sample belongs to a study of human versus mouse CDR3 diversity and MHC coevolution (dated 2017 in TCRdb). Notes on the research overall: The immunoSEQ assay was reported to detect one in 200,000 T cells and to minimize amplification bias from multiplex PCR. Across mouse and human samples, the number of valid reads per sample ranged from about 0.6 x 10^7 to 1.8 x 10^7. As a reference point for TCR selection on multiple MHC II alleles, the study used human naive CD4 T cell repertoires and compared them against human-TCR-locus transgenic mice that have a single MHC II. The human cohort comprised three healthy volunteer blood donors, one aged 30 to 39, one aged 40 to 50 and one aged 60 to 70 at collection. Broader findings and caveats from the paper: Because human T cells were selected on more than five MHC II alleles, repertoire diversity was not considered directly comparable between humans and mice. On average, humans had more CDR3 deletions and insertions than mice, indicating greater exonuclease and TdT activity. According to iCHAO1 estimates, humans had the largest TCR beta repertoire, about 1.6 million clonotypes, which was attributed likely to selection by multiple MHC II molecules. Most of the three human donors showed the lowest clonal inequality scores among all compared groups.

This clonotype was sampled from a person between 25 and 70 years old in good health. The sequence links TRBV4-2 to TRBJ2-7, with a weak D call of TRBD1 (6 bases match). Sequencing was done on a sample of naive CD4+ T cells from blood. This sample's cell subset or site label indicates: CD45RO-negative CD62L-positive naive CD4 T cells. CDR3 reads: CASSPRQVGSYEQYF. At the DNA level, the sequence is TGTGCCAGCAGCCCGCGACAGGTGGGTTCCTACGAGCAGTACTTC.